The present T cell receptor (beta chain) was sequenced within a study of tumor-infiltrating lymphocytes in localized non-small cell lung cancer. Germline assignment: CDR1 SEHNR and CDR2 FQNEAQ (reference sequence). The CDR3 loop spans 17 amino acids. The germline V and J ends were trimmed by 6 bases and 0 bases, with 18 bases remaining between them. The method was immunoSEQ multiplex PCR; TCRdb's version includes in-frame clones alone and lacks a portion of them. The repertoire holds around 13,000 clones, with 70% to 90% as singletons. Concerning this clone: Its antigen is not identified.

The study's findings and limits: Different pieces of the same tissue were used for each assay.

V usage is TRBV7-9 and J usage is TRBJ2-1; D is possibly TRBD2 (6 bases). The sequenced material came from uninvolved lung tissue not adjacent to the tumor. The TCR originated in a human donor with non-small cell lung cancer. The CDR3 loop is CASSLRALADSYNEQFF. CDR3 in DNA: TGTGCCAGCAGTCTACGGGCATTAGCGGACTCCTACAATGAGCAGTTCTTC.